This TCR beta chain was observed in a study of shared clonotypes between healthy human individuals. General study points: Across a handful of donors, naive CD4 shared about 5%, naive CD8 more than 3%, memory CD4 2% to 2.5%, memory CD8 around 0.36%.

The method was immunoSEQ multiplex PCR; TCRdb's version includes in-frame clones alone and lacks a portion of them. Of over 2 million clones in the sample, just under 95% were seen once. Note on this clone: Its antigen remains unidentified.

Study donors comprised healthy, HIV-negative adults devoid of recent acute infection or vaccination. The source material was naive CD4+ T cells from PBMCs. The sample's subset: CD45RA+ positively selected. This receptor was taken from a man aged 18 to 30 in good health. Some clones in this sample may be carry-over from other donors' samples.

Written as DNA, the CDR3 is TGTGCCATCAGTGCGGGACAGGGGGATGGCTCCTACGAGCAGTACTTC. Translation: CAISAGQGDGSYEQYF. This chain links TRBV10-3 with TRBJ2-7, with 11 bases matching TRBD1. There are 16 residues in the CDR3. Germline CDR1 and CDR2: ENHRY and SYGVKD. J gave up 0 bases and V 4 bases, and 5 bases lay outside the gene matches.